The clone carrying this T cell receptor (beta chain) has ten or more counts. First-strand cDNA used TRAV- and TRBV-specific primers, covering alpha and beta chains. Amplification of TCRs used a constant-region primer and V-primer adapter for about 19 PCR cycles. One entry per CDR3 protein, called by TCRdb with MiXCR from the reads. The sample lists approximately 84,000 distinct CDR3 sequences, around a sixth occurring once. The entry originates in a study of low-dose radiotherapy and immunotherapy resistance in tumors. Study-level background: Patients took aspirin 300 mg by mouth once daily. This continued for four cycles, starting on cycle 1 day 1.

The sample's time point: after trial treatment. Sample treatment: LDRT plus nivolumab, ipilimumab, low-dose cyclophosphamide and aspirin (RACIN trial). Germline loops: CDR1 SQVTM, CDR2 ANQGSEA. V shed 8 bases, J shed 10 bases, and the junction held 18 bases outside the gene matches. This CDR3 contains 16 residues. The sequence was collected from a male donor with prostate cancer. The chain has TRBV29-1 and TRBJ2-1; 12 bases are shared with TRBD2. The sequenced sample was PBMCs, obtained after low-dose radiotherapy plus immunotherapy. CDR3 residues: CSIYGRKTSGSWEQFF. CDR3 nucleotide sequence: TGCAGCATATACGGTAGAAAGACTAGCGGGAGCTGGGAGCAGTTCTTC.